This TCR beta chain was recovered during a study of graft-versus-host responses after intestinal transplantation. Study-wide results and limits: Early HvG declines after transplant were associated with peak circulating GvH clone levels.

The repertoire was sequenced with immunoSEQ multiplex PCR; TCRdb's copy has only in-frame clones and lacks some. The sample yields fewer than 25,000 clones, approximately 40% seen once. V shed 6 bases and J 4 bases; nucleotides not matched to a gene: 6. Germline lookup yields CDR1 ENHRY and CDR2 SYGVKD. The length of the CDR3 is 14 residues. V is TRBV10-3 and J is TRBJ2-5; 9 bases line up with TRBD2. The sample here was alloreactive CD4+ T cells from a mixed lymphocyte reaction culture, taken before intestinal transplant. Documented subset: CFSE-low proliferating T cells sorted from roughly six-day pre-transplant mixed lymphocyte reaction (GvH or HvG direction). The clonotype was recovered from a human patient who received an intestinal transplant. The CDR3 DNA sequence: TGTGCCATCAGAGAAGCGGGAGGTTCAGAGACCCAGTACTTC. Translated: CAIREAGGSETQYF.